This is a list of T cell receptor beta chains from one sample in a study of blood T cell repertoires in COVID-19. Method: immunoSEQ multiplex PCR; TCRdb's copy keeps in-frame clones and lacks some. The data hold some 170,000 clones, with approximately 80% observed a single time. Sequenced material: peripheral blood. These receptors were taken from a man aged 60 to 75 with acute or convalescent COVID-19. Each CDR3 is given without its conserved first and last residue.

J gene: TRBJ2-7; V gene: TRBV6-2/TRBV6-3; CDR3 protein: ASSPGTANYEQY
J gene: TRBJ2-2; V gene: TRBV6-5; CDR3 protein: ASSSGTPNTGELF
J gene: TRBJ2-1; V gene: TRBV29-1; CDR3 protein: SARSGGAYNEQF
J gene: TRBJ1-5; V gene: TRBV10-1; CDR3 protein: ASSEWRTEFSNQPQH
J gene: TRBJ1-1; V gene: TRBV4-1; CDR3 protein: ASSPLPTGTGTEAF
J gene: TRBJ1-1; V gene: TRBV29-1; CDR3 protein: SVVGQPNTEAF
J gene: TRBJ2-2; V gene: TRBV11-2; CDR3 protein: ASSSRLATGELF
J gene: TRBJ2-2; V gene: TRBV11-2; CDR3 protein: ASSWGTGSQTGELF
J gene: TRBJ1-2; V gene: TRBV6-1; CDR3 protein: ASSESGQGVNYGYT
J gene: TRBJ1-2; V gene: TRBV14; CDR3 protein: ASSQEVKGVYGYT
J gene: TRBJ2-1; V gene: TRBV10-1; CDR3 protein: ASSEGLYNEQF
J gene: TRBJ1-5; V gene: TRBV6-5; CDR3 protein: ASSSTGIQPQH
J gene: TRBJ2-2; V gene: TRBV2; CDR3 protein: ASRGQGNTGELF
J gene: TRBJ1-2; V gene: TRBV5-5; CDR3 protein: ASSLGDSPAYGYT
J gene: TRBJ1-5; V gene: TRBV19; CDR3 protein: ASSIGRVPPQH
J gene: TRBJ1-6; V gene: TRBV21-1; CDR3 protein: ASSTVIH
J gene: TRBJ2-5; V gene: TRBV5-1; CDR3 protein: ASSLSYRSETQY
J gene: TRBJ2-6; V gene: TRBV5-1; CDR3 protein: ATHSGGLYSGANVLT
J gene: TRBJ2-7; V gene: TRBV6-5; CDR3 protein: ASRDILSSEQY
J gene: TRBJ1-3; V gene: TRBV10-3; CDR3 protein: AISGRQGISGNTIY
J gene: TRBJ1-2; V gene: TRBV7-3; CDR3 protein: ASSLAGDYGYT
J gene: TRBJ2-7; V gene: TRBV5-5; CDR3 protein: ASSPDITYEQY
J gene: TRBJ1-2; V gene: TRBV3-1/TRBV3-2; CDR3 protein: ASSPTAGIYGYT
J gene: TRBJ1-4; V gene: TRBV5-6; CDR3 protein: ASSFDREKLF